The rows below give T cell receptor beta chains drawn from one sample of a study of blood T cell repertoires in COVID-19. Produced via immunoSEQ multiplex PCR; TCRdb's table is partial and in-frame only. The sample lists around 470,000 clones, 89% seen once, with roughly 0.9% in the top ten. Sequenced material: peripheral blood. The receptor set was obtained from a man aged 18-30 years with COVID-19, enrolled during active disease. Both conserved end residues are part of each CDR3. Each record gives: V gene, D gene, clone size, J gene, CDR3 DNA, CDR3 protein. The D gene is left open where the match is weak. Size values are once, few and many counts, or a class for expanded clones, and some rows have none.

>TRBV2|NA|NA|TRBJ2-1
TGTGCCAGCAGGATATTGAGCTCCTACAATGAGCAGTTCTTC
CASRILSSYNEQFF
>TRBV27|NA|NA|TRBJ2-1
TGTGCCAGCAGTTTCACTAGCAGTAATGAGCAGTTCTTC
CASSFTSSNEQFF
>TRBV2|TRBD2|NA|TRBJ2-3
TGTGCCAGTACACTAGCGGGAGGTTCAGATACGCAGTATTTT
CASTLAGGSDTQYF
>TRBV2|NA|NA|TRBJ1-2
TGTGCCACTCGCCCGGGTGGCTACACCTTC
CATRPGGYTF
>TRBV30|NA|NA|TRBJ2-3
TGTGCCTGGAGTGTACTGCGGGAAACAGATACGCAGTATTTT
CAWSVLRETDTQYF
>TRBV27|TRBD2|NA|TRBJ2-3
TGTGCCAGCAGCCAAGGCTACGGGACTAGCGGGAAGAATACGCAGTATTTT
CASSQGYGTSGKNTQYF
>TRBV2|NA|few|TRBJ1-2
TGTGCCAGCAGAGAAGGGCCGGCGGGTGGCTACACCTTC
CASREGPAGGYTF
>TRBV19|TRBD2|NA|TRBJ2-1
TGTGCCAGTAGTAAAACGACTAGCGGGTTAGGGGAGCAGTTCTTC
CASSKTTSGLGEQFF
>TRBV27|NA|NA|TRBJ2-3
TGTGCCAGCACACCCGACAGGTCTAGCACAGATACGCAGTATTTT
CASTPDRSSTDTQYF
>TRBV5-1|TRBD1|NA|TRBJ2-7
TGCGCCAGCAGGATCCAGGGGGCCGCGGCCGAGCAGTACTTC
CASRIQGAAAEQYF
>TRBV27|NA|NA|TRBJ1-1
TGTGCCAGCAGTCCACATTACAGGGACACTGAAGCTTTCTTT
CASSPHYRDTEAFF
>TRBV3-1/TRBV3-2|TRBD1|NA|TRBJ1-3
TGTGCCAGCAGCCCGGGGACAGCAGGGGCGAGAAACACCATATATTTT
CASSPGTAGARNTIYF
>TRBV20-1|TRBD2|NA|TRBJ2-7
TGCAGTGCTAGTAGCGGGGGCCGCTCCTACGAGCAGTACTTC
CSASSGGRSYEQYF
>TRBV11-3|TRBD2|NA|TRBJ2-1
TGTGCCAGCAGCCGTCTAGCGGGGGCCTACAATGAGCAGTTCTTC
CASSRLAGAYNEQFF
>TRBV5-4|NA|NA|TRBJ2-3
TGTGCCAGCAGCCGGAGGGGAGATACGCAGTATTTT
CASSRRGDTQYF
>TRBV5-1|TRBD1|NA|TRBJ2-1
TGCGCCAGCAGCCTTACGGACAGGGAGAACAATGAGCAGTTCTTC
CASSLTDRENNEQFF
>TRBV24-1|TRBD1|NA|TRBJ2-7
TGTGCCACCAGTGGGGGACAGGGGGATCCCTACGAGCAGTACTTC
CATSGGQGDPYEQYF
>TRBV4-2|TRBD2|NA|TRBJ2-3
TGTGCCAGCAGCCCAAGCGGGGGGGCATCAGATACGCAGTATTTT
CASSPSGGASDTQYF
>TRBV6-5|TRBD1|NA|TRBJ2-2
TGTGCCAGCAGTCACCGGGACAGAACCGGGGAGCTGTTTTTT
CASSHRDRTGELFF
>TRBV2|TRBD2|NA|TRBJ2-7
TGTGCCAGCAGTCAGACTAGCGGCGCCTACGAGCAGTACTTC
CASSQTSGAYEQYF
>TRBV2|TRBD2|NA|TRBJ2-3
TGTGCCAGCAGATCCCTGGGACTAGCAAGTGATACGCAGTATTTT
CASRSLGLASDTQYF
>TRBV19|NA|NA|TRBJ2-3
TGTGCCAGTAGCCTTGGCAGGTTCACAGATACGCAGTATTTT
CASSLGRFTDTQYF
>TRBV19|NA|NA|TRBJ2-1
TGTGCCAGTAGTATACTTGGGCTTCCGAGCTCCTACAATGAGCAGTTCTTC
CASSILGLPSSYNEQFF
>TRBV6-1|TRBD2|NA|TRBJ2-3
TGTGCCAGCAGTGAAGCGGTCGCTAGCGGGGATACGCAGTATTTT
CASSEAVASGDTQYF
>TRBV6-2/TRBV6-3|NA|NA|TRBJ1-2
TGTGCCAGCAGTCCCGAGCGACGGGGCTACACCTTC
CASSPERRGYTF
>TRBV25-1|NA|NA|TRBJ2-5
TGTGCCACCAGTATTAAGGAGTTGGAGACCCAGTACTTC
CATSIKELETQYF
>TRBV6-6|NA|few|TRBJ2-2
TGTGCCAGCAGATTTACTAGCACCGGGGAGCTGTTTTTT
CASRFTSTGELFF
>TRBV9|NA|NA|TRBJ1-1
TGTGCCAGCAGCGTAGGTACAAACACTGAAGCTTTCTTT
CASSVGTNTEAFF
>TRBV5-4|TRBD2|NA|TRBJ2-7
TGTGCCAGCAGCTTGGGGCGGGGGAGGTCCTACGAGCAGTACTTC
CASSLGRGRSYEQYF
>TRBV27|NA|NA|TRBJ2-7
TGTGCCAGCAGTTTAGGGGGGGGCCGAGAGTACTTC
CASSLGGGREYF
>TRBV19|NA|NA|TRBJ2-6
TGTGCCTCCGGACACTCTGGGGCCAACGTCCTGACTTTC
CASGHSGANVLTF
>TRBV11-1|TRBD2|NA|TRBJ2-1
TGTGCCAGCAGCTTAAGCCGAGCGGGGGTTGAGCAGTTCTTC
CASSLSRAGVEQFF
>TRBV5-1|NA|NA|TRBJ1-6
TGCGCCAGCAGCCGGCGGGCTTCGGGCGTCGATTCACCCCTCCACTTT
CASSRRASGVDSPLHF
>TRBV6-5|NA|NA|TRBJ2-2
TGTGCCAGCAGCTGGACAGAGTTAACCGGGGAGCTGTTTTTT
CASSWTELTGELFF
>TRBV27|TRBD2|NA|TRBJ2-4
TGTGCCAGCAGCCCTGCCCTAGCGGGGTTAACATCGGGGACCAAAAACATTCAGTACTTC
CASSPALAGLTSGTKNIQYF
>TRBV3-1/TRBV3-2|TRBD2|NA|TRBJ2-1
TGTGCCAGCAGTTTGAGCGGGGCCGGCGACAATGAGCAGTTCTTC
CASSLSGAGDNEQFF
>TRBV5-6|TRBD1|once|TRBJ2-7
TGTGCCAGCAGCTTCCGACAGGGGGGTACCGAGCAGTACTTC
CASSFRQGGTEQYF
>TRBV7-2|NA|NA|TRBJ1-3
TGTGCCAGCAGCTTCGGGGGGCGCTTAAGTGGAAACACCATATATTTT
CASSFGGRLSGNTIYF
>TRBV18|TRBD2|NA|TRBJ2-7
TGTGCCAGCTCACCTCTACGGACTAGCGGGCCCTACGAGCAGTACTTC
CASSPLRTSGPYEQYF
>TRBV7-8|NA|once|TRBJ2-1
TGTGCCAGCAGTTCGTACTTGGGCAGTGAGCAGTTCTTC
CASSSYLGSEQFF
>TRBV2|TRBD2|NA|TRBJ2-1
TGTGCCAGCAGTGAATTAGCGGGAGGGCCAGGCGAGCAGTTCTTC
CASSELAGGPGEQFF
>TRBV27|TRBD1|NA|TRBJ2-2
TGTGCCAGCAGTTTAGGGACAGCCATCGGGGAGCTGTTTTTT
CASSLGTAIGELFF
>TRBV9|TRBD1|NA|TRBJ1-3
TGTGCCAGCAGCGTAAGGATAGACAGGGGGCCAGGAAACACCATATATTTT
CASSVRIDRGPGNTIYF
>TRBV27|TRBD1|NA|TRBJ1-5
TGTGCCAGCAGCCGGGGACAGGGAAATCAGCCCCAGCATTTT
CASSRGQGNQPQHF
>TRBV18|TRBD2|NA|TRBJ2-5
TGTGCCAGCTCACCTAGCGGGGGCGAGACCCAGTACTTC
CASSPSGGETQYF
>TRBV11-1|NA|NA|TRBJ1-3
TGTGCCAGCAGCCGGGATGGCAGCTCTGGAAACACCATATATTTT
CASSRDGSSGNTIYF
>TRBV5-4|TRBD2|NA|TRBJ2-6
TGTGCCAGCAGCTTGCCTAGCGGGAGGAACTCTGGGGCCAACGTCCTGACTTTC
CASSLPSGRNSGANVLTF
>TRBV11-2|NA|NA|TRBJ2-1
TGTGCCAGCAGCTTAGATTTCGGACAATCCTACAATGAGCAGTTCTTC
CASSLDFGQSYNEQFF
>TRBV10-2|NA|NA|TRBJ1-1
TGCGCCAGCCGGTGGGGGCCAAACATGAACACTGAAGCTTTCTTT
CASRWGPNMNTEAFF
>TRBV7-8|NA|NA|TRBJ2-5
TGTGCCAGCAGTGCCTCCCGGGAGTACCAAGAGACCCAGTACTTC
CASSASREYQETQYF
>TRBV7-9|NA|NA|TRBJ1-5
TGTGCCAGCAGCCCCTGGGGGGGGCGTGAGCCCCAGCATTTT
CASSPWGGREPQHF
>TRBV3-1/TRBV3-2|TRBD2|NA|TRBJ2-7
TGTGCCAGCAGCCCCTGGCCAGCGGGAGTTACCTACGAGCAGTACTTC
CASSPWPAGVTYEQYF
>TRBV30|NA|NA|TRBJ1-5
TGTGCCTGGAGTGTACAAGGGGGAAATCAGCCCCAGCATTTT
CAWSVQGGNQPQHF